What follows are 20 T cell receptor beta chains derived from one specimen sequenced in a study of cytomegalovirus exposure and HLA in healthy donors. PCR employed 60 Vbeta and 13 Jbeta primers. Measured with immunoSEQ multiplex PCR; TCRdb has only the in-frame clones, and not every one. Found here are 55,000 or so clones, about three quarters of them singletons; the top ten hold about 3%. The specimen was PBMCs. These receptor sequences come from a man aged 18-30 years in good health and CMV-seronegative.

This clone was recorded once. The CDR3 loop reads CASSHGRLGPSSGNTIYF. In DNA, the CDR3 is TGTGCCAGCAGCCACGGGAGGTTAGGGCCCTCATCGGGAAACACCATATATTTT. V usage is TRBV16 and J usage is TRBJ1-3; D is unclear. Trimming left V 3 bases short and J 4 bases short, with 22 bases between. The CDR3 length is 18 residues. In germline, CDR1 is KGHSY, CDR2 FQNENV.

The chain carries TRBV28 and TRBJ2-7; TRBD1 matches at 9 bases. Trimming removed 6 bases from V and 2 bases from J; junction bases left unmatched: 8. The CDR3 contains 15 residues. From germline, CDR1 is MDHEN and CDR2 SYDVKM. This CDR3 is CASRGTGSSPYEQYF. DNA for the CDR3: TGTGCCAGCAGAGGGACAGGGTCCTCCCCCTACGAGCAGTACTTC.

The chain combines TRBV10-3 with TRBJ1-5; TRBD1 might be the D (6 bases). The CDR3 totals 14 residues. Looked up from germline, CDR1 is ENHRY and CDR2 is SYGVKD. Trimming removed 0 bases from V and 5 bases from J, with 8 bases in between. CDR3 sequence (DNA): TGTGCCATCAGTGAGTCGGCAGGGGATCAGCCCCAGCATTTT. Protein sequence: CAISESAGDQPQHF.

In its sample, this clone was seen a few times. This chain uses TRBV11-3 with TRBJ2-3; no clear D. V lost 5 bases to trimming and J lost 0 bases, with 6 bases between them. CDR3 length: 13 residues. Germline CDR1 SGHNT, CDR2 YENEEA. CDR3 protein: CASSPGSTDTQYF. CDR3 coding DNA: TGTGCCAGCAGCCCGGGTAGCACAGATACGCAGTATTTT. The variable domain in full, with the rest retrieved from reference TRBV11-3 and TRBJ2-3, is EAGVVQSPRYKIIEKKQPVAFWCNPISGHNTLYWYLQNLGQGPELLIRYENEEAVDDSQLPKDRFSAERLKGVDSTLKIQPAELGDSAVYLCASSPGSTDTQYFGPGTRLTVL.

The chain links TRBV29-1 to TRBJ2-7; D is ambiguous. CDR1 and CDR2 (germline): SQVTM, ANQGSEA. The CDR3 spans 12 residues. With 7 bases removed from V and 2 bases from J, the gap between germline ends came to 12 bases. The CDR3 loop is CSARLETYEQYF. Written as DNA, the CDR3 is TGCAGCGCCCGACTGGAAACCTACGAGCAGTACTTC.

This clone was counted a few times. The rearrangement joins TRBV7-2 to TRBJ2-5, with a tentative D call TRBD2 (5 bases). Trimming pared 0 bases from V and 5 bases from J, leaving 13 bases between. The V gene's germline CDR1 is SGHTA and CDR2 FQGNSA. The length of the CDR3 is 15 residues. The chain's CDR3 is CASSLAPGVWETQYF. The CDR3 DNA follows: TGTGCCAGCAGCTTAGCCCCCGGGGTGTGGGAGACCCAGTACTTC.

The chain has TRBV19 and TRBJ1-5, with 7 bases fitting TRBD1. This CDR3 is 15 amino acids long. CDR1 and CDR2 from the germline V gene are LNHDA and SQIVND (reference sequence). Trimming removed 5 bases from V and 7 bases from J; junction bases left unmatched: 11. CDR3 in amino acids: CASSPKTGSSQPQHF. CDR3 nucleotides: TGTGCCAGTAGTCCCAAGACAGGGTCATCCCAGCCCCAGCATTTT.

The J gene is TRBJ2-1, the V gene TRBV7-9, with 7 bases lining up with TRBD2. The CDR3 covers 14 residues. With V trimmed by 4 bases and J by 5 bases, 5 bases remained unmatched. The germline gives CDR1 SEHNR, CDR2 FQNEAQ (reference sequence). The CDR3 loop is CASSSRTRDNEQFF. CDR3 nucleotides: TGTGCCAGCAGCTCTCGGACTAGGGACAATGAGCAGTTCTTC. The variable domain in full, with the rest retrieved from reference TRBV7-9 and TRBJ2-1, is DTGVSQNPRHKITKRGQNVTFRCDPISEHNRLYWYRQTLGQGPEFLTYFQNEAQLEKSRLLSDRFSAERPKGSFSTLEIQRTEQGDSAMYLCASSSRTRDNEQFFGPGTRLTVL.

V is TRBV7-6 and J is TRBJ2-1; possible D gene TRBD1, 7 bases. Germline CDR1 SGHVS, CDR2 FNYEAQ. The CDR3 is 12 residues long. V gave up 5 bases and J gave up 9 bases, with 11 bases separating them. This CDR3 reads CASSNQGGEQFF. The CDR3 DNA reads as TGTGCCAGCAGCAATCAGGGGGGTGAGCAGTTCTTC.

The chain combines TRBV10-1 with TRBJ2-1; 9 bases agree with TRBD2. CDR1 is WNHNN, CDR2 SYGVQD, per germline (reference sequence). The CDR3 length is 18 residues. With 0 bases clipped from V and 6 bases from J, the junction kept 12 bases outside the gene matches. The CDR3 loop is CASSESWVAGDSSNEQFF. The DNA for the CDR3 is TGCGCCAGCAGTGAGTCGTGGGTAGCGGGAGATAGTAGCAATGAGCAGTTCTTC.

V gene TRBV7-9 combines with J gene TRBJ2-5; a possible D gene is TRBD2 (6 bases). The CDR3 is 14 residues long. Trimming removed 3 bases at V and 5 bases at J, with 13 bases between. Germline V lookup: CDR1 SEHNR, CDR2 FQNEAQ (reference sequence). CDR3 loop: CASSFLGGEETQYF. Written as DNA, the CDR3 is TGTGCCAGCAGCTTTCTGGGGGGAGAGGAGACCCAGTACTTC. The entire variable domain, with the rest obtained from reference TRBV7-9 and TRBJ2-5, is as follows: DTGVSQNPRHKITKRGQNVTFRCDPISEHNRLYWYRQTLGQGPEFLTYFQNEAQLEKSRLLSDRFSAERPKGSFSTLEIQRTEQGDSAMYLCASSFLGGEETQYFGPGTRLLVL.

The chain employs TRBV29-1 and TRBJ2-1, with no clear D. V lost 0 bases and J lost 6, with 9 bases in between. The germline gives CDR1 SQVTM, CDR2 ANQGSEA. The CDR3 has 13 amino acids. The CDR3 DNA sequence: TGCAGCGTTGAAGACTTAGCTGGCAATGAGCAGTTCTTC. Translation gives CSVEDLAGNEQFF.

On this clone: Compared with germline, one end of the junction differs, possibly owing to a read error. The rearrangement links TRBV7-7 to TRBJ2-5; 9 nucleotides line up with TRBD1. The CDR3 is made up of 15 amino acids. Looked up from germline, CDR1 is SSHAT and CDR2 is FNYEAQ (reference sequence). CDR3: CASSLGTGTEETQYF. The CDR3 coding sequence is TGTGCTAGCAGCTTAGGGACAGGGACCGAAGAGACCCAGTACTTC.

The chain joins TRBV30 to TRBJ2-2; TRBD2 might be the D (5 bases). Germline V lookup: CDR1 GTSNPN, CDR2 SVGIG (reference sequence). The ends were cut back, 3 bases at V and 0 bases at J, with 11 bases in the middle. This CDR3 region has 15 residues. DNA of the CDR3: TGTGCCTGGAGCGGAGGCCCCTCGAACACCGGGGAGCTGTTTTTT. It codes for CAWSGGPSNTGELFF.

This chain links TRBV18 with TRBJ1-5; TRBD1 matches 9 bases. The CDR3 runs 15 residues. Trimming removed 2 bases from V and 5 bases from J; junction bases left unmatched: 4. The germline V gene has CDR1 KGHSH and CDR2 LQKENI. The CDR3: CASSPGQGRDQPQHF. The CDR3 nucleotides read TGTGCCAGCTCACCAGGACAGGGGAGGGATCAGCCCCAGCATTTT.

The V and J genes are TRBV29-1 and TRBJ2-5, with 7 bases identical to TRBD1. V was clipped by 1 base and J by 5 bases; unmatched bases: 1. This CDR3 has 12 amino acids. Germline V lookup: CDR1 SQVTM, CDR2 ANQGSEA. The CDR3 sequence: CSVEAQGETQYF. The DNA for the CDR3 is TGCAGCGTTGAAGCACAGGGGGAGACCCAGTACTTC.

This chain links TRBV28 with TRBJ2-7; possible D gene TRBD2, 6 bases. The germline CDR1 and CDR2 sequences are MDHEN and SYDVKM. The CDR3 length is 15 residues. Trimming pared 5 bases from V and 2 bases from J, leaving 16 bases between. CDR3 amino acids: CASSTQGEVAYEQYF. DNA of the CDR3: TGTGCCAGCAGTACCCAAGGGGAGGTAGCCTACGAGCAGTACTTC.

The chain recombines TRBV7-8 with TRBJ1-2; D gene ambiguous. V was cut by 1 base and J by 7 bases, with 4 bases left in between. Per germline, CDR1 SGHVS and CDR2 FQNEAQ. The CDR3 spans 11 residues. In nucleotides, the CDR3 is TGTGCCAGCAGCTTAGATCGTGGCTACACCTTC. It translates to CASSLDRGYTF.

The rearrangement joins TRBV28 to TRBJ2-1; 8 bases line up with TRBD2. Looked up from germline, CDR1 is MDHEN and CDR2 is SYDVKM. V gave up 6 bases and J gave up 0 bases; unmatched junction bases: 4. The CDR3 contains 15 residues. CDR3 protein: CASSWSGSSYNEQFF. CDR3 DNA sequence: TGTGCCAGCAGCTGGAGCGGGAGCTCCTACAATGAGCAGTTCTTC.

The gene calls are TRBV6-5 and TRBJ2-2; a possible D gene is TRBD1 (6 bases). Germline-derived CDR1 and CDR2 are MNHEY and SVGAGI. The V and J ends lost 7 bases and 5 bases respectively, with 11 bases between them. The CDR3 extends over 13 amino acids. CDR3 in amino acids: CASTSRGTGELFF. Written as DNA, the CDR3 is TGTGCCAGCACATCCAGGGGAACCGGGGAGCTGTTTTTT.